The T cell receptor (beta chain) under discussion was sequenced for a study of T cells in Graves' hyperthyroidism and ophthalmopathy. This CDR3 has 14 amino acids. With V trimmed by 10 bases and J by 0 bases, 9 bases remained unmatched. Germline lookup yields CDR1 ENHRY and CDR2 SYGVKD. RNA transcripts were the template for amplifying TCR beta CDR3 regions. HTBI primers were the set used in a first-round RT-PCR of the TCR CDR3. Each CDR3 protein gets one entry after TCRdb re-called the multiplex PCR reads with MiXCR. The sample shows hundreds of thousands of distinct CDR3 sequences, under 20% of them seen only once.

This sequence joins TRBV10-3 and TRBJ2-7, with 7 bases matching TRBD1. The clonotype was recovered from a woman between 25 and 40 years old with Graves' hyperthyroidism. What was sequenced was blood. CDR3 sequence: CASKAGGSSYEQYF. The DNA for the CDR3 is TGTGCCAGCAAAGCAGGGGGAAGCTCCTACGAGCAGTACTTC.